One and the same sample provided the 8 T cell receptor beta chains below, sequenced in a study of T cell repertoires in cytomegalovirus infection. Each CDR3 protein gets one entry after TCRdb re-called the reads with MiXCR. This table holds roughly 700,000 distinct CDR3 sequences, 30% to 40% found once. These receptors lack a known antigen. Sequenced here: cultured PBMCs, sampled from culture after CMV antigen stimulation. The receptors derive from a human donor in good health (CMV status not recorded). Some clones in this sample may be carry-over from other donors' samples.

About this clonotype: A junction boundary mismatches the germline segment, possibly from a read error. The chain employs TRBV19 and TRBJ2-2; D is unresolved. The CDR3 runs 14 residues. Germline V lookup: CDR1 LNHDA, CDR2 SQIVND (reference sequence). CDR3: CASSTLGRTGELFF. In DNA, the CDR3 is TGTGCTAGTAGTACCCTCGGACGGACCGGGGAGCTGTTTTTT.

As DNA, the CDR3 is TGTGCCAGCACCCCCGGAGGGGGCGGGTACGAGCAGTACTTC. As protein: CASTPGGGGYEQYF. V gene TRBV28 combines with J gene TRBJ2-7, with D perhaps matching TRBD1 (7 bases). Germline values: CDR1 MDHEN, CDR2 SYDVKM. The CDR3 extends over 14 amino acids. The germline V and J ends were trimmed by 7 bases and 4 bases, with 17 bases remaining between them.

The chain has TRBV20-1 and TRBJ2-3; 11 nucleotides line up with TRBD2. Per germline, CDR1 DFQATT and CDR2 SNEGSKA (reference sequence). Germline trimming cut 6 bases from V and 2 bases from J; bases unmatched to any gene: 10. The CDR3 totals 16 residues. CDR3 amino acids: CSARELAGGVTDTQYF. The CDR3 DNA reads as TGCAGTGCAAGGGAGCTAGCGGGGGGTGTCACAGATACGCAGTATTTT.

CDR3 nucleotide sequence: TGCAGTGCTAGTTCCCCACACAACAATGAGCAGTTCTTC. It specifies CSASSPHNNEQFF. This rearrangement joins TRBV20-1 to TRBJ2-1; no clear D gene. V dropped 3 bases and J dropped 5 bases, with 11 bases sitting between them. The CDR3 loop spans 13 amino acids. Germline CDR1 is DFQATT and CDR2 is SNEGSKA (reference sequence).

This clonotype was counted only a few times. J is TRBJ2-1 and V is TRBV27, with TRBD1 as a possible D gene (8 bases). Germline lookup yields CDR1 MNHEY and CDR2 SMNVEV (reference sequence). The CDR3 loop spans 16 amino acids. V was clipped by 7 bases and J by 12 bases, with 28 bases between them. The CDR3 nucleotides read TGTGCCAGCAACTCCTACAGGGGGAAGGGAGGGGAGGGGCAGTTCTTC. Its protein product is CASNSYRGKGGEGQFF.

This clonotype was detected only a few times. V gene TRBV12-3 or TRBV12-4 combines with J gene TRBJ2-7; 8 bases agree with TRBD1. This CDR3 is built from 16 residues. V gave up 4 bases and J gave up 5 bases; unmatched junction bases: 13. Here the CDR3 DNA reads TGTGCCAGCAGTTGGGGAATCGGACAGGGCCCGGACGAGCAGTACTTC. This gives the protein CASSWGIGQGPDEQYF.

This clonotype was seen only a few times. The gene calls are TRBV6-1 and TRBJ2-3; 8 bases agree with TRBD2. Germline CDR1 reads MNHNS; CDR2 reads SASEGT. Unmatched junction bases numbered 7, after V lost 11 bases and J lost 3 bases. CDR3 length: 13 amino acids. The CDR3 nucleotides are TGTGCCGTACGCGTAGCGGGGACAGATACGCAGTATTTT. It specifies CAVRVAGTDTQYF.

This clonotype was counted between two and nine times. The V and J genes are TRBV5-4 and TRBJ1-1; D not certain. Per germline, CDR1 SGHNT and CDR2 YYREEE (reference sequence). Deletions cut 0 bases from V and 0 bases from J, with 12 bases between. This CDR3 has 16 residues. The CDR3 spells CASSLGAHGMNTEAFF. The CDR3 DNA is TGTGCCAGCAGCTTGGGCGCACACGGGATGAACACTGAAGCTTTCTTT.